The entry that follows covers one T cell receptor (beta chain) sequence. What it binds is not known. Each donor was healthy, and each was a bone marrow donor. The source of the sample is a study of cytomegalovirus exposure and HLA in healthy donors. Germline values: CDR1 SGHKS, CDR2 YYEKEE (reference sequence). With V trimmed by 0 bases and J by 5 bases, 8 bases remained unmatched. CDR3 size: 16 residues. Whole-study findings and limits: Overall, 164 TCR beta chains were annotated as cytomegalovirus-associated. By a later analysis, the bulk of CMV-associated TCR beta chains appeared HLA-restricted. Indistinguishable V segments such as TRBV6-2 and TRBV6-3 were excluded.

The PCR was carried out with 60 Vbeta primers and 13 Jbeta primers. The method was immunoSEQ multiplex PCR; TCRdb's version includes in-frame clones alone and lacks a portion of them. The sample includes approximately 110,000 clones, 73% of them seen just once. The clonotype originates from a woman between 35 and 50 years old in good health and CMV-seronegative. The V call is TRBV5-5, the J call TRBJ2-5, with 9 bases matching TRBD2. Sequences were obtained from PBMCs. The CDR3 spells CASSLGSLAGQETQYF. The CDR3 DNA follows: TGTGCCAGCAGCTTGGGCTCCCTAGCGGGGCAGGAGACCCAGTACTTC.